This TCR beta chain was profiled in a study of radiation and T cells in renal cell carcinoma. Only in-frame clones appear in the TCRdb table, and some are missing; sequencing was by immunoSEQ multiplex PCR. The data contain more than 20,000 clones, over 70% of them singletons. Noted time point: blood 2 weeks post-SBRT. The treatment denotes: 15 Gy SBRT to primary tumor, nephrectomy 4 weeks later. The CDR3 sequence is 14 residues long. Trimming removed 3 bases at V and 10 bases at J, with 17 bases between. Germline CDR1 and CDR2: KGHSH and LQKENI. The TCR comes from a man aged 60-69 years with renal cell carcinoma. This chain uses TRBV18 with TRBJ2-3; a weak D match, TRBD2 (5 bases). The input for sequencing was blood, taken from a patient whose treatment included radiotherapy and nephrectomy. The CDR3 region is CASSPEGWGESQYF. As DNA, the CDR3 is TGTGCCAGCTCACCGGAAGGTTGGGGAGAGTCGCAGTATTTT.